Below are 31 T cell receptor beta chains sequenced from a single sample in a study of T cell repertoires in cytomegalovirus infection (dated by TCRdb to the late 2010s). The instrument given in TCRdb is Illumina HiSeq 1500. TCRdb trimmed public reads at Q25 via fastp, called clones via MiXCR and kept in-frame beta chains. Each CDR3 protein gets just one entry, which takes the most common genes and DNA from the rows behind it. This sample holds over 150,000 distinct CDR3 sequences; about 17% were observed only once. The ten largest clonotypes hold roughly a quarter of the sample. Material for sequencing was CD8+ T cells from PBMCs. The receptors were gathered from a human donor in good health (CMV status not recorded). Some clones in this sample may be carry-over from other donors' samples.

This clonotype was found a few times. The chain carries TRBV19 and TRBJ2-7, with TRBD2 matching over 7 bases. Per the germline V gene, CDR1 is LNHDA and CDR2 is SQIVND (reference sequence). V lost 5 bases to trimming and J lost 4 bases; unmatched junction nucleotides: 11. The CDR3 spans 15 residues. CDR3 amino acids: CASSEETGTTYEQYF. CDR3 nucleotides: TGTGCCAGTAGTGAGGAGACCGGGACTACTTACGAGCAGTACTTC.

The chain has TRBV12-3 or TRBV12-4 and TRBJ1-2; D is ambiguous. The CDR3 is 13 amino acids. Trimming took 3 bases from V and 6 from J, leaving 11 bases between them. CDR3 region: CASSFRQPDGYTF. For the CDR3, the DNA is TGTGCCAGCAGTTTTCGGCAGCCTGATGGCTACACCTTC.

The J gene is TRBJ2-1, the V gene TRBV7-8, with D perhaps TRBD1 or TRBD2 (5 bases each). V was pared by 4 bases and J by 8 bases, with 21 bases between. CDR1 is SGHVS, CDR2 FQNEAQ, per germline. This CDR3 is built from 16 residues. The CDR3 coding sequence is TGTGCCAGCAGCTGGAGCAGGGTTGGGGAGTGGGATGAGCAGTTCTTC. Translated, it gives CASSWSRVGEWDEQFF. The whole variable domain, remainder taken from reference TRBV7-8 and TRBJ2-1, is GAGVSQSPRYKVAKRGQDVALRCDPISGHVSLFWYQQALGQGPEFLTYFQNEAQLDKSGLPSDRFFAERPEGSVSTLKIQRTQQEDSAVYLCASSWSRVGEWDEQFFGPGTRLTVL.

This clonotype has just a few counts. The chain carries TRBV2 and TRBJ2-5, with D unresolved. Germline CDR1 is SNHLY and CDR2 is FYNNEI. The V gene lost 2 bases and the J gene lost 1 base, with 8 bases spanning the gap. This CDR3 comprises 14 residues. This CDR3 reads CASSESNSQETQYF. The CDR3 DNA reads TGTGCCAGCAGTGAAAGTAACTCCCAAGAGACCCAGTACTTC. The whole variable domain, remainder taken from reference TRBV2 and TRBJ2-5, is EPEVTQTPSHQVTQMGQEVILRCVPISNHLYFYWYRQILGQKVEFLVSFYNNEISEKSEIFDDQFSVERPDGSNFTLKIRSTKLEDSAMYFCASSESNSQETQYFGPGTRLLVL.

The V and J genes are TRBV6-2 or TRBV6-3 and TRBJ1-6, with 9 bases identical to TRBD1. CDR1 MNHEY and CDR2 SVGEGT come from the germline V gene. The junction had 8 bases not matched to a gene; V was cut back by 4 bases and J by 7 bases. The CDR3 length is 16 residues. This chain's CDR3 is CASSSSTGGSNSPLHF. The CDR3 bases are TGTGCCAGCAGTTCCTCAACAGGGGGCTCCAATTCACCCCTCCACTTT.

The chain employs TRBV20-1 and TRBJ1-1; 7 nucleotides line up with TRBD1. V trimming: 7 bases; J trimming: 5 bases; junction bases outside the gene matches: 10. Looked up from germline, CDR1 is DFQATT and CDR2 is SNEGSKA (reference sequence). CDR3 length: 13 amino acids. CDR3 region: CSGPTGPKTEAFF. The CDR3 bases are TGCAGTGGTCCGACAGGGCCAAAGACTGAAGCTTTCTTT.

This clonotype appeared a few times. V and J are TRBV7-9 and TRBJ1-3; TRBD1 might be the D (6 bases). CDR3 length: 15 amino acids. CDR1 is SEHNR, CDR2 FQNEAQ, per germline (reference sequence). The V end was cut by 5 bases, the J end by 8 bases, with 19 bases between. DNA for the CDR3: TGTGCCAGCAGCGCTCCTACAGGGATCCGCGACACCATATATTTT. As protein: CASSAPTGIRDTIYF.

The rearrangement joins TRBV9 to TRBJ1-1, with D possibly TRBD1 on 5 matching bases. This CDR3 contains 16 residues. Per germline, CDR1 SGDLS and CDR2 YYNGEE. With 4 bases removed from V and 0 bases from J, the gap between germline ends came to 16 bases. This CDR3 is CASSSNPLGVNTEAFF. CDR3 bases: TGTGCCAGCAGCTCAAACCCGCTGGGGGTGAACACTGAAGCTTTCTTT.

This clonotype occurred a few times. V gene TRBV7-2 combines with J gene TRBJ2-7; tentatively, D is TRBD2 (6 bases). The CDR3 length is 17 residues. CDR1 and CDR2 from the germline V gene are SGHTA and FQGNSA. Trimming cost V 2 bases and J 13 bases, with 30 bases left between them. CDR3 sequence reads: CASSLTPLGLLPPGVYF. The CDR3 nucleotides read TGTGCCAGCAGCTTAACCCCCCTGGGACTTCTTCCCCCGGGAGTATACTTC.

The table lists this clonotype with a few counts. The chain links TRBV4-1 to TRBJ2-3, with D possibly matching TRBD1 (5 bases). The CDR3 length is 13 residues. V gave up 4 bases and J gave up 4 bases, with 9 bases separating them. Germline CDR1 MGHRA, CDR2 YSYEKL. CDR3 loop: CASSLRQPDTQYF. The CDR3 coding sequence is TGCGCCAGCAGCCTTCGACAGCCAGATACGCAGTATTTT.

The chain couples TRBV2 to TRBJ1-1; D call uncertain. CDR3 length equals 15 residues. V was clipped by 3 bases and J by 1 base, with 12 bases between them. Germline V CDR1 and CDR2: SNHLY, FYNNEI. CDR3 coding DNA: TGTGCCAGCAGTGAGGGGTCAATCGCGAACACTGAAGCTTTCTTT. Amino acids: CASSEGSIANTEAFF.

Worth noting for this clonotype: Since no conserved phenylalanine or tryptophan closes the CDR3, a read error is the likely cause. The limits of the CDR3 on the DNA are not certain, so only TCRdb's listed CDR3 is given. The chain has TRBV7-6 and TRBJ2-5; TRBD1, the table's D call, was not compared with the DNA. Germline assignment: CDR1 SGHVS and CDR2 FNYEAQ. The CDR3 is 9 residues long, counting both termini. The CDR3 loop reads CASSLYRDR.

The rearrangement uses TRBV25-1 and TRBJ2-4; 11 bases fit TRBD1. The CDR3 extends over 21 amino acids. V lost 7 bases to trimming and J lost 1 base; unmatched junction nucleotides: 21. Germline CDR1 reads MGHDK; CDR2 reads SYGVNS. The CDR3 reads CASIGLRGTGGKGPAKNIQYF. The CDR3 nucleotides are TGTGCCAGCATTGGGTTACGCGGGACAGGGGGAAAGGGGCCGGCCAAAAACATTCAGTACTTC.

This clonotype was seen a handful of times. The chain couples TRBV30 to TRBJ2-2; TRBD1 might be the D (5 bases). The CDR3 length is 12 residues. V was cut by 5 bases and J by 6 bases, with 10 bases left in between. From germline, CDR1 is GTSNPN and CDR2 SVGIG (reference sequence). As DNA, the CDR3 is TGTGCCTGGGCAAGGGGTTCCGGGGAGCTGTTTTTT. Protein sequence: CAWARGSGELFF.

This clonotype was detected only a few times. This chain links TRBV6-6 with TRBJ1-1; the D gene is possibly TRBD1 (5 bases). The CDR3 extends over 15 amino acids. Trimming cost V 2 bases and J 4 bases, with 14 bases left between them. Germline V lookup: CDR1 MNHNY, CDR2 SVGAGI (reference sequence). CDR3 sequence reads: CASSYPGLGGTEAFF. In DNA, the CDR3 is TGTGCCAGCAGTTACCCGGGCCTGGGGGGCACTGAAGCTTTCTTT.

The rearrangement uses TRBV11-2 and TRBJ2-4; D gene ambiguous. The germline V gene encodes CDR1 SGHAT and CDR2 FQNNGV. V lost 8 bases, J lost 8 bases, and 10 bases lay in between. The CDR3 is 11 residues long. The CDR3 loop is CASGPGDIQYF. The CDR3 bases are TGTGCCAGCGGGCCTGGGGACATTCAGTACTTC.

This clonotype appeared a few times. This chain uses TRBV7-3 with TRBJ1-4, with D maybe TRBD1 (6 bases). There are 16 residues in the CDR3. Trimming left V 0 bases short and J 5 bases short, with 13 bases between. CDR1 SGHTA and CDR2 FQGTGA come from the germline V gene. The DNA for the CDR3 is TGTGCCAGCAGCTTAACGACGGGAGGGGGGAATGAAAAACTGTTTTTT. This translates into CASSLTTGGGNEKLFF.

In this sample, this clonotype is medium-sized. The chain recombines TRBV7-2 with TRBJ2-5, with D tentatively TRBD2 (5 bases). This CDR3 region has 15 residues. CDR1 and CDR2 from the germline V gene are SGHTA and FQGNSA. Trimming removed 7 bases at V and 1 base at J, with 16 bases between. The chain's CDR3 is CASNPGGGLQETQYF. The CDR3 DNA follows: TGTGCCAGCAACCCCGGAGGAGGTCTCCAAGAGACCCAGTACTTC.

The chain recombines TRBV5-6 with TRBJ2-3; TRBD1 matches 11 bases. J lost 2 bases, V lost 4 bases, and 6 bases had no gene match. The germline gives CDR1 SGHDT, CDR2 YYEEEE. The CDR3 is 16 amino acids. CDR3 DNA sequence: TGTGCCAGCAGCCCCCGGGACAGGGGGACCACAGATACGCAGTATTTT. Translation gives CASSPRDRGTTDTQYF. The whole variable domain, filled in from reference TRBV5-6 and TRBJ2-3, reads DAGVTQSPTHLIKTRGQQVTLRCSPKSGHDTVSWYQQALGQGPQFIFQYYEEEERQRGNFPDRFSGHQFPNYSSELNVNALLLGDSALYLCASSPRDRGTTDTQYFGPGTRLTVL.

The chain has TRBV12-5 and TRBJ2-1; D gene unclear. CDR1 and CDR2 (germline): LGHNT, FRNRAP. V was clipped by 5 bases and J by 5 bases, with 22 bases between them. This CDR3 contains 17 residues. In DNA form, the CDR3 reads TGTGCTAGTGGTCCTTCCCCCTCGGCAGGTCCGAACAATGAGCAGTTCTTC. This codes for CASGPSPSAGPNNEQFF.

This sequence joins TRBV14 and TRBJ1-6; D perhaps matches TRBD1 (6 bases). The CDR3 length is 16 residues. Germline V gene data show CDR1 as SGHDN and CDR2 as FVKESK. V was trimmed by 2 bases and J by 0 bases, leaving 8 bases between them. The CDR3 here is CASSQPTGSYNSPLHF. In nucleotides, the CDR3 is TGTGCCAGCAGCCAACCGACAGGCTCCTATAATTCACCCCTCCACTTT.

The V call is TRBV7-8, the J call TRBJ1-4, with TRBD1 as a possible D gene (5 bases). There are 16 residues in the CDR3. V dropped 6 bases and J dropped 6 bases, with 20 bases sitting between them. Germline V gene sequence: CDR1 SGHVS, CDR2 FQNEAQ. This chain's CDR3 is CASSFFPATRDEKLFF. DNA of the CDR3: TGTGCCAGCAGTTTTTTTCCAGCAACCAGGGATGAAAAACTGTTTTTT.

This clonotype was found a few times. The chain couples TRBV6-2 or TRBV6-3 to TRBJ2-1, with 12 nucleotides matching TRBD2. The CDR3 runs to 18 residues. Germline V gene sequence: CDR1 MNHEY, CDR2 SVGEGT. Trimming took 6 bases from V and 0 from J; bases not matched to a gene: 9. The CDR3 loop reads CASSLTSGGTSSYNEQFF. The CDR3 coding sequence is TGTGCCAGCAGCTTGACTAGCGGGGGCACCAGCTCCTACAATGAGCAGTTCTTC.

This clonotype occurred many times. The chain has TRBV7-2 and TRBJ2-7; D may be TRBD2 (5 bases). The CDR3 consists of 12 residues. Germline V lookup: CDR1 SGHTA, CDR2 FQGNSA. The ends were cut back, 5 bases at V and 5 bases at J, with 10 bases in the middle. The CDR3 reads CASSPRTHEQYF. As DNA, the CDR3 is TGTGCCAGCAGCCCTAGGACTCACGAGCAGTACTTC.

J is TRBJ1-1 and V is TRBV4-1, with TRBD1 as a possible D gene (6 bases). Trimming left V 4 bases short and J 3 bases short, with 18 bases between. The CDR3 is made up of 16 amino acids. Germline V gene lookup returns CDR1 MGHRA and CDR2 YSYEKL. The CDR3: CASSPFYRAGDTEAFF. The DNA for the CDR3 is TGCGCCAGCAGCCCGTTCTACAGAGCAGGGGACACTGAAGCTTTCTTT.

This rearrangement joins TRBV7-9 to TRBJ1-2; D might be TRBD1 (6 bases). The CDR3 consists of 16 residues. Germline V gene sequence: CDR1 SEHNR, CDR2 FQNEAQ (reference sequence). Trimming removed 4 bases from V and 5 bases from J, with 20 bases in between. The CDR3 DNA reads TGTGCCAGCAGCTCCCTCCGGGACACGGCACTATATGGCTACACCTTC. Amino acids: CASSSLRDTALYGYTF.

This sequence joins TRBV10-3 and TRBJ2-7; 7 nucleotides line up with TRBD1. The CDR3 is 13 amino acids. The V gene end was trimmed by 5 bases and the J gene end by 5 bases; junction bases not matched to a gene: 6. Germline V lookup: CDR1 ENHRY, CDR2 SYGVKD. The CDR3 loop reads CAISWGQTDEQYF. CDR3 in DNA: TGTGCCATCAGTTGGGGACAGACGGACGAGCAGTACTTC.

This clonotype was picked up a small number of times. The V and J genes are TRBV20-1 and TRBJ1-4; 8 bases line up with TRBD1. J was trimmed by 5 bases and V by 0 bases; bases with no gene match: 14. Germline CDR1 is DFQATT and CDR2 is SNEGSKA (reference sequence). CDR3 length: 18 residues. The CDR3 DNA is TGCAGTGCTAGAGATCAAGCGGCAGGGGGCGCCGGGAATGAAAAACTGTTTTTT. Protein sequence: CSARDQAAGGAGNEKLFF.

On this clonotype itself: Given the absence of the conserved phenylalanine or tryptophan at the CDR3 end, a read error is likely. V gene TRBV12-3 or TRBV12-4 combines with J gene TRBJ2-1, with D possibly TRBD2 on 5 matching bases. The CDR3 covers 12 residues. With 7 bases removed from V and 7 bases from J, the gap between germline ends came to 11 bases. The CDR3 here is CASNLASNEQFL. Written as DNA, the CDR3 is TGTGCCAGCAACCTAGCTTCAAATGAGCAGTTCTTA.

This clonotype was recorded at least ten times. The chain combines TRBV4-3 with TRBJ2-7; D possibly uses TRBD1 or TRBD2 (5 bases each). The CDR3 runs 17 residues. V lost 0 bases and J 1 base, leaving 16 bases between the germline ends. Germline loops: CDR1 LGHNA, CDR2 YSLEER. CDR3 residues: CASSQDLTGTGSYEQYF. The CDR3 nucleotides are TGCGCCAGCAGCCAAGATCTCACCGGGACGGGATCCTACGAGCAGTACTTC.

This chain's CDR3 is CASSQDGARRRGRGGDNEQFF. The CDR3 DNA reads TGCGCCAGCAGCCAAGATGGGGCCCGTCGGCGGGGGCGGGGGGGAGACAATGAGCAGTTCTTC. The V call is TRBV4-1, the J call TRBJ2-1, with TRBD2 matching over 9 bases. The germline gives CDR1 MGHRA, CDR2 YSYEKL. This CDR3 contains 21 residues. J gave up 5 bases and V 0 bases, and 20 bases lay outside the gene matches.